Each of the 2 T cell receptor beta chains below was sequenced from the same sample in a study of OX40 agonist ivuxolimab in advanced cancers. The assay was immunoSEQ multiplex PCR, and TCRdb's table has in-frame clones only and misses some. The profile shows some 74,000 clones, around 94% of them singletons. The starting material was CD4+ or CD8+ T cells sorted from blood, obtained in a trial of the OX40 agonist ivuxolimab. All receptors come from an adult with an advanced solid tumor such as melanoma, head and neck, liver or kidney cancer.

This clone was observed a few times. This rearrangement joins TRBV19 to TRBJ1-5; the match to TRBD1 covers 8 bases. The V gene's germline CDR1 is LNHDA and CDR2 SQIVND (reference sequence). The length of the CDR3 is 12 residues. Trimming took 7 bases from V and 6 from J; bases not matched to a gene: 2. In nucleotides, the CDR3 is TGTGCCAGTAATCAGGGGGCTCAGCCCCAGCATTTT. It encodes CASNQGAQPQHF.

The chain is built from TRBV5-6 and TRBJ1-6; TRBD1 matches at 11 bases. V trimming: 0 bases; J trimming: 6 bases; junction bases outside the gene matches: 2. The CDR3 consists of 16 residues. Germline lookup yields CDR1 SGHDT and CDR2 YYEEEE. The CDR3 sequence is CASSLAGTGGNSPLHF. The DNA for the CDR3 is TGTGCCAGCAGCTTGGCCGGGACAGGGGGTAATTCACCCCTCCACTTT.